The 14 T cell receptor beta chains below were found in one sample sequenced in a study of T cell responses to AZD1222 COVID-19 vaccine. Assay used: immunoSEQ multiplex PCR; TCRdb lists only in-frame clones, some missing. The data contain fewer than 200,000 clones, 92% of them singletons. The material sequenced was peripheral blood, taken on day 0 of AZD1222 vaccination. The receptors derive from an adult in good health.

The rearrangement links TRBV24-1 to TRBJ2-3; 9 bases agree with TRBD1. Germline loops: CDR1 KGHDR, CDR2 SFDVKD. J was trimmed by 2 bases and V by 4 bases; bases with no gene match: 6. The CDR3 runs to 16 residues. The CDR3 spells CATSDPGTGNTDTQYF. The DNA of the CDR3 is TGTGCCACCAGTGACCCCGGGACAGGGAACACAGATACGCAGTATTTT.

The CDR3 sequence is CASSNGQADGDTQYF. In DNA, the CDR3 is TGTGCCAGCAGCAATGGACAGGCAGACGGAGATACGCAGTATTTT. V usage is TRBV9 and J usage is TRBJ2-3; 7 bases line up with TRBD1. CDR3 length: 15 residues. Germline trimming cut 4 bases from V and 5 bases from J; bases unmatched to any gene: 10. Germline values: CDR1 SGDLS, CDR2 YYNGEE.

This clone has only one observation. J is TRBJ2-7 and V is TRBV2; D perhaps matches TRBD2 (5 bases). V was trimmed by 2 bases and J by 3 bases, leaving 11 bases between them. This CDR3 spans 14 amino acids. Germline V CDR1 and CDR2: SNHLY, FYNNEI. The CDR3 sequence: CASSERVGNYEQYF. For the CDR3, the DNA is TGTGCCAGCAGTGAAAGGGTCGGGAACTACGAGCAGTACTTC.

This clone showed up just once. Additional DNA sequences in this sample encode the identical CDR3. In nucleotides, the CDR3 is TGTGCCAGCAGTTACGGCCGAGCCTACGAGCAGTACTTC. Translated: CASSYGRAYEQYF. This chain links TRBV6-5 with TRBJ2-7; D gene unclear. Between the trimmed V and J ends, which lost 2 bases and 2 bases, there was a span of 7 bases. Germline loops: CDR1 MNHEY, CDR2 SVGAGI. The CDR3 totals 13 residues.

This clone was found once. The chain joins TRBV4-3 to TRBJ1-5; D not certain. CDR1 is LGHNA, CDR2 YSLEER, per germline. CDR3 length: 15 residues. V gave up 0 bases and J gave up 0 bases, with 6 bases separating them. The CDR3 spells CASSQDLSSNQPQHF. CDR3 DNA: TGCGCCAGCAGCCAAGATCTGAGTAGCAATCAGCCCCAGCATTTT.

This clone has only a few counts. The rearrangement uses TRBV2 and TRBJ1-1; no clear D. Germline lookup yields CDR1 SNHLY and CDR2 FYNNEI. Between the trimmed V and J ends, which lost 4 bases and 5 bases, there was a span of 8 bases. The CDR3 has 12 residues. The CDR3 nucleotides read TGTGCCAGCAGTGGGCCCGGGACTGAAGCTTTCTTT. This codes for CASSGPGTEAFF.

This chain links TRBV3-1 (or the pseudogene TRBV3-2) with TRBJ2-5; maybe TRBD2 (5 bases). The CDR3 sequence is 14 residues long. V lost 5 bases and J 5 bases, leaving 15 bases between the germline ends. The germline CDR1 and CDR2 sequences are LGHDT and YNNKEL (reference sequence). CDR3 sequence: CASSGEGGWETQYF. As DNA, the CDR3 is TGTGCCAGCAGCGGGGAAGGAGGTTGGGAGACCCAGTACTTC.

The CDR3 region is CASSLRRDRVTGELFF. CDR3 DNA sequence: TGTGCCAGCAGTTTACGGCGGGACAGGGTCACCGGGGAGCTGTTTTTT. This chain joins TRBV27 and TRBJ2-2, with 9 bases matching TRBD1. The CDR3 is 16 amino acids. Germline CDR1 is MNHEY and CDR2 is SMNVEV (reference sequence). The junction had 5 bases not matched to a gene; V was cut back by 2 bases and J by 4 bases.

J is TRBJ2-1 and V is TRBV7-3; D is possibly TRBD2 (6 bases). V lost 2 bases, J lost 8 bases, and 16 bases lay in between. CDR3 length: 15 residues. In germline, CDR1 is SGHTA, CDR2 FQGTGA. CDR3 residues: CASSLGAGTSDEQFF. CDR3 DNA sequence: TGTGCCAGCAGCTTAGGGGCGGGGACGTCTGATGAGCAGTTCTTC.

This chain uses TRBV4-1 with TRBJ1-1; D possibly corresponds to TRBD1 (5 bases). The CDR3 has 15 amino acids. V was shortened by 0 bases and J by 1 base, with 9 bases between the two germline ends. Germline V lookup: CDR1 MGHRA, CDR2 YSYEKL. The CDR3 DNA is TGCGCCAGCAGCCAAGATACAGGAACGAACACTGAAGCTTTCTTT. Its protein product is CASSQDTGTNTEAFF.

J is TRBJ2-1 and V is TRBV5-6; 8 nucleotides align to TRBD1. From germline, CDR1 is SGHDT and CDR2 YYEEEE. The CDR3 extends over 15 amino acids. V was pared by 1 base and J by 5 bases, with 5 bases of the junction left unmatched. CDR3 loop: CASSLLRDRNNEQFF. DNA of the CDR3: TGTGCCAGCAGCTTGCTACGGGACAGGAACAATGAGCAGTTCTTC. The whole variable domain, filled in from reference TRBV5-6 and TRBJ2-1, reads DAGVTQSPTHLIKTRGQQVTLRCSPKSGHDTVSWYQQALGQGPQFIFQYYEEEERQRGNFPDRFSGHQFPNYSSELNVNALLLGDSALYLCASSLLRDRNNEQFFGPGTRLTVL.

The sample holds a few counts of this clone. V gene TRBV7-8 combines with J gene TRBJ1-5; 7 positions agree with TRBD1. CDR3 size: 16 residues. The germline V gene encodes CDR1 SGHVS and CDR2 FQNEAQ. The junction had 8 bases not matched to a gene; V was cut back by 1 base and J by 5 bases. The CDR3 protein is CASSLVGDSSYQPQHF. CDR3 DNA: TGTGCCAGCAGCTTAGTAGGGGACAGTTCATATCAGCCCCAGCATTTT.

The chain carries TRBV5-6 and TRBJ1-4; D unclear. Germline V lookup: CDR1 SGHDT, CDR2 YYEEEE. This CDR3 region has 14 residues. Trimming took 0 bases from V and 1 from J, leaving 4 bases between them. The CDR3: CASSLVGTNEKLFF. The CDR3, as DNA: TGTGCCAGCAGCTTGGTGGGAACTAATGAAAAACTGTTTTTT.

The rearrangement uses TRBV10-3 and TRBJ2-1; TRBD1 or TRBD2 may be the D gene (5 bases each). CDR1 is ENHRY and CDR2 is SYGVKD in the germline V gene. The CDR3 spans 14 residues. The germline V and J ends were trimmed by 5 bases and 0 bases, with 8 bases remaining between them. The CDR3 loop reads CAISRGLSYNEQFF. As DNA, the CDR3 is TGTGCCATCAGTCGGGGCCTCTCCTACAATGAGCAGTTCTTC.